The 23 T cell receptor beta chains listed next were all sequenced from one sample in a study of technical replicates of blood from several donors. Produced via immunoSEQ multiplex PCR; TCRdb's table is partial and in-frame only. In the table there are about 72,000 clones, 92% of which are singletons. The sample comprised T cells isolated from PBMCs. The receptors derive from a human donor in good health.

The chain couples TRBV19 to TRBJ1-6; tentative D call: TRBD1 (6 bases). The CDR3 loop spans 14 amino acids. Germline-derived CDR1 and CDR2 are LNHDA and SQIVND (reference sequence). The V and J ends lost 1 base and 7 bases respectively, with 8 bases between them. The CDR3 nucleotides are TGTGCCAGTAGTATAGGGCAGGGGAATTCACCCCTCCACTTT. Residues: CASSIGQGNSPLHF.

The V gene is TRBV5-1, the J gene TRBJ2-2; D gene unclear. This CDR3 comprises 14 residues. Germline lookup yields CDR1 SGHRS and CDR2 YFSETQ. V was clipped by 5 bases and J by 2 bases, with 10 bases between them. In nucleotides, the CDR3 is TGCGCCAGCAGTATGCGGTATAACACCGGGGAGCTGTTTTTT. Residues: CASSMRYNTGELFF.

The J gene is TRBJ2-5, the V gene TRBV30; D might be TRBD2 (6 bases). Germline CDR1 and CDR2: GTSNPN and SVGIG (reference sequence). The CDR3 runs 12 residues. Deletions cut 2 bases from V and 4 bases from J, with 8 bases between. CDR3 coding DNA: TGTGCCTGGAGTAGCGGGTCAGAGACCCAGTACTTC. It is translated as CAWSSGSETQYF.

The rearrangement joins TRBV2 to TRBJ1-2, with no clear D. Germline V gives CDR1 SNHLY, CDR2 FYNNEI. The CDR3 is 13 residues long. The ends were cut back, 8 bases at V and 3 bases at J, with 13 bases in the middle. CDR3 sequence (DNA): TGTGCCAGCGGCGAGGCAGCTTACTATGGCTACACCTTC. Translated: CASGEAAYYGYTF.

The V gene is TRBV5-1, the J gene TRBJ1-2, with D perhaps matching TRBD1 (5 bases). Trimming removed 4 bases at V and 4 bases at J, with 17 bases between. The CDR3 has 15 amino acids. Germline lookup yields CDR1 SGHRS and CDR2 YFSETQ. The CDR3 DNA reads TGCGCCAGCAGCCAAACAGGACGTTTAACCTATGGCTACACCTTC. It yields the protein CASSQTGRLTYGYTF.

The chain is built from TRBV19 and TRBJ1-1, with D tentatively TRBD1 (5 bases). This CDR3 region has 17 residues. Germline CDR1 LNHDA, CDR2 SQIVND (reference sequence). Trimming removed 4 bases at V and 5 bases at J, with 23 bases between. The CDR3 loop reads CASSKFSRTAGGTEAFF. CDR3 nucleotides: TGTGCCAGTAGTAAGTTTTCTCGGACGGCCGGGGGGACTGAAGCTTTCTTT.

The chain links TRBV28 to TRBJ1-4, with 7 bases identical to TRBD1. This CDR3 region has 16 residues. Looked up from germline, CDR1 is MDHEN and CDR2 is SYDVKM. The V segment lost 6 bases and the J segment 7 bases; nucleotides outside the gene matches: 14. CDR3 DNA sequence: TGTGCCAGCAGCTTAGTGTTAAGGGGGCTTAGTGAAAAACTGTTTTTT. It codes for CASSLVLRGLSEKLFF.

The chain employs TRBV15 and TRBJ1-5; unclear D gene. V lost 7 bases and J 5 bases, leaving 15 bases between the germline ends. The CDR3 consists of 14 residues. The germline CDR1 and CDR2 sequences are LNHNV and YYDKDF (reference sequence). The CDR3 DNA reads TGTGCCACCACCGCGGACTTAGGACATCAGCCCCAGCATTTT. This sequence encodes CATTADLGHQPQHF.

The rearrangement uses TRBV28 and TRBJ1-4; a weak D match, TRBD1 (5 bases). V gave up 7 bases and J gave up 0 bases, with 12 bases separating them. Germline V CDR1 and CDR2: MDHEN, SYDVKM. The CDR3 runs to 15 residues. CDR3 DNA sequence: TGTGCCAGCACACAGGACCCTGCAACTAATGAAAAACTGTTTTTT. Encoded protein: CASTQDPATNEKLFF.

The V call is TRBV4-1, the J call TRBJ2-1, with TRBD2 as a possible D gene (5 bases). This CDR3 is 16 amino acids long. V was cut by 4 bases and J by 0 bases, with 13 bases left in between. Germline values: CDR1 MGHRA, CDR2 YSYEKL. CDR3 DNA sequence: TGCGCCAGCAGCCTCGGACTCCATAGCTCCTACAATGAGCAGTTCTTC. Protein sequence: CASSLGLHSSYNEQFF.

Written as DNA, the CDR3 is TGCGCCAGCAGCTTGGTAGCGGTAGTTAGCACAGATACGCAGTATTTT. This sequence encodes CASSLVAVVSTDTQYF. The rearrangement joins TRBV5-1 to TRBJ2-3; perhaps TRBD2 as D (6 bases). V dropped 0 bases and J dropped 0 bases, with 11 bases sitting between them. Germline CDR1 SGHRS, CDR2 YFSETQ. This CDR3 is 16 amino acids long.

V gene TRBV5-4 combines with J gene TRBJ1-1; D possibly corresponds to TRBD1 (5 bases). Germline V gene lookup returns CDR1 SGHNT and CDR2 YYREEE (reference sequence). V was cut by 2 bases and J by 1 base, with 6 bases left in between. This CDR3 region has 13 residues. CDR3 coding DNA: TGTGCCAGCAGCTTTGGACAGAACACTGAAGCTTTCTTT. Encoded protein: CASSFGQNTEAFF.

The chain links TRBV6-5 to TRBJ1-5; a possible D gene is TRBD1 (5 bases). The germline gives CDR1 MNHEY, CDR2 SVGAGI. The ends were cut back, 2 bases at V and 2 bases at J, with 7 bases in the middle. The CDR3 is made up of 14 amino acids. Here the CDR3 DNA reads TGTGCCAGCAGTTACCAACAGGGCAATCAGCCCCAGCATTTT. Its protein is CASSYQQGNQPQHF.

This clone was observed a single time. The chain employs TRBV5-6 and TRBJ1-2; 7 nucleotides align to TRBD1. Trimming removed 6 bases from V and 6 bases from J; junction bases left unmatched: 5. The germline V gene has CDR1 SGHDT and CDR2 YYEEEE. The CDR3 covers 12 residues. The CDR3 loop reads CASTGTDNGYTF. CDR3 DNA sequence: TGTGCCAGCACTGGGACAGATAATGGCTACACCTTC.

The V call is TRBV11-3, the J call TRBJ2-2, with D perhaps TRBD2 (5 bases). From germline, CDR1 is SGHNT and CDR2 YENEEA. With 2 bases removed from V and 1 base from J, the gap between germline ends came to 11 bases. The CDR3 consists of 16 residues. The CDR3 nucleotides are TGTGCCAGCAGCTTAAACCCAGCGGAGAACACCGGGGAGCTGTTTTTT. It yields the protein CASSLNPAENTGELFF.

This sequence joins TRBV7-3 and TRBJ2-1; TRBD1 agrees at 9 bases. Germline loops: CDR1 SGHTA, CDR2 FQGTGA. This CDR3 is 14 amino acids long. V dropped 5 bases and J dropped 8; count of bases not matched to a gene: 7. In DNA form, the CDR3 reads TGTGCCAGCAGCCCCGGACAGGGGAGCGATGAGCAGTTCTTC. Translating it yields CASSPGQGSDEQFF.

V is TRBV4-1 and J is TRBJ1-2; 7 bases are a match to TRBD1. The CDR3 is 14 amino acids. The germline CDR1 and CDR2 sequences are MGHRA and YSYEKL. V lost 4 bases to trimming and J lost 2 bases; unmatched junction nucleotides: 4. The CDR3 reads CASSRLTGNYGYTF. In DNA form, the CDR3 reads TGCGCCAGCAGCCGACTGACAGGGAACTATGGCTACACCTTC.

The CDR3 reads CATEETQYF. The CDR3 bases are TGTGCCACAGAAGAGACCCAGTACTTC. The rearrangement joins TRBV2 to TRBJ2-5; D call uncertain. The V end lost 10 bases, the J end lost 3 bases, and 3 bases lay between the germline ends. This CDR3 has 9 amino acids. Germline lookup yields CDR1 SNHLY and CDR2 FYNNEI.

This clone has a single count. V and J are TRBV28 and TRBJ2-3; no firm D call. The length of the CDR3 is 14 residues. Germline-derived CDR1 and CDR2 are MDHEN and SYDVKM. V was trimmed by 9 bases and J by 2 bases, leaving 15 bases between them. The CDR3 region is CAREPQLITDTQYF. The CDR3 nucleotides read TGTGCCAGGGAACCACAGCTGATCACAGATACGCAGTATTTT.

In this sample, this clone turned up once. The chain is built from TRBV4-3 and TRBJ2-1; D might be TRBD2 (5 bases). The CDR3 loop spans 15 amino acids. The germline V and J ends were trimmed by 0 bases and 4 bases, with 10 bases remaining between them. Germline CDR1 and CDR2: LGHNA and YSLEER. In DNA, the CDR3 is TGCGCCAGCAGCCAAGATCTGGACTTTTACAATGAGCAGTTCTTC. Amino acids: CASSQDLDFYNEQFF.

This clone was counted a few times. J is TRBJ1-2 and V is TRBV25-1; D gene uncertain. The CDR3 runs to 14 residues. Trimming took off 1 base at V and 2 bases at J, with 8 bases between the two ends. Looked up from germline, CDR1 is MGHDK and CDR2 is SYGVNS. The CDR3: CASSEFTGNYGYTF. CDR3 nucleotides: TGTGCCAGCAGTGAATTTACGGGAAACTATGGCTACACCTTC.

The chain employs TRBV7-8 and TRBJ1-3, with D tentatively TRBD1 (5 bases). This CDR3 has 14 residues. Between the trimmed V and J ends, which lost 5 bases and 2 bases, there was a span of 10 bases. Germline-derived CDR1 and CDR2 are SGHVS and FQNEAQ. CDR3 in DNA: TGTGCCAGCAGCCACAGGATGACTGGAAACACCATATATTTT. It codes for CASSHRMTGNTIYF.

The chain has TRBV6-1 and TRBJ2-1, with D possibly TRBD2 on 5 matching bases. Germline assignment: CDR1 MNHNS and CDR2 SASEGT. Trimming left V 2 bases short and J 7 bases short, with 18 bases between. This CDR3 is 16 amino acids long. The CDR3 DNA sequence: TGTGCCAGCAGTGAATCTCCTAGTAGCGTGAGGAATGAGCAGTTCTTC. Translated: CASSESPSSVRNEQFF.